The next 28 T cell receptor beta chains were all read from a single sample in a study of OX40 agonist ivuxolimab in advanced cancers. Assay: immunoSEQ multiplex PCR; the TCRdb copy retains only in-frame clones and omits some. Here the sample spans 35,000 to 50,000 clones, 70% to 85% being singletons. The specimen was CD4+ or CD8+ T cells sorted from blood, collected in a trial of the OX40 agonist ivuxolimab. The receptors were gathered from an adult with an advanced solid tumor such as melanoma, head and neck, liver or kidney cancer.

V gene TRBV28 combines with J gene TRBJ2-3, with 13 bases fitting TRBD2. V dropped 4 bases and J dropped 8; count of bases not matched to a gene: 12. Germline CDR1 is MDHEN and CDR2 is SYDVKM. CDR3 length: 17 residues. As DNA, the CDR3 is TGTGCCAGCAGTTCCTCAACTAGCGGGAGGGTATCCGGTACGCAGTATTTT. Translation: CASSSSTSGRVSGTQYF.

The chain couples TRBV7-3 to TRBJ1-4; D remains ambiguous. Deletions cut 5 bases from V and 9 bases from J, with 13 bases between. The CDR3 is 13 amino acids. Germline V gene data show CDR1 as SGHTA and CDR2 as FQGTGA. The chain's CDR3 is CASSAEGSQKLFF. The CDR3 DNA reads TGTGCCAGCAGCGCGGAAGGGAGTCAAAAACTGTTTTTT.

This clone has only a few counts. V is TRBV28 and J is TRBJ1-1, with D perhaps TRBD1 (5 bases). Trimming left V 5 bases short and J 1 base short, with 5 bases between. CDR3 length equals 12 residues. Germline V gives CDR1 MDHEN, CDR2 SYDVKM. In DNA, the CDR3 is TGTGCCAGCAGTGGGGGGAACACTGAAGCTTTCTTT. As protein: CASSGGNTEAFF.

The chain combines TRBV19 with TRBJ2-2; D is undetermined. The CDR3 is 12 amino acids. Germline V gene sequence: CDR1 LNHDA, CDR2 SQIVND (reference sequence). The germline V and J ends were trimmed by 7 bases and 7 bases, with 10 bases remaining between them. The CDR3 DNA sequence: TGTGCCAGTATTGGATCTGGCGGGGAGCTGTTTTTT. Translation gives CASIGSGGELFF.

The V and J genes are TRBV19 and TRBJ2-7; TRBD1 is a possible D gene (6 bases). Germline-derived CDR1 and CDR2 are LNHDA and SQIVND (reference sequence). This CDR3 comprises 14 residues. The V and J ends lost 4 bases and 2 bases respectively, with 12 bases between them. In DNA, the CDR3 is TGTGCCAGTAGTAATGGCAGGGGCCCCTACGAGCAGTACTTC. Translating it yields CASSNGRGPYEQYF.

This chain links TRBV27 with TRBJ2-5; D might be TRBD2 (6 bases). Near its end, the DNA agrees better with TRBJ2-7, so the J call may be wrong. CDR3 length: 13 amino acids. Germline CDR1 reads MNHEY; CDR2 reads SMNVEV (reference sequence). The CDR3 here is CASRGGTAYEQYF. The CDR3 bases are TGTGCCAGCAGGGGGGGAACAGCCTACGAGCAGTACTTC.

The rearrangement uses TRBV7-9 and TRBJ2-1, with 11 bases that match TRBD2. CDR1 is SEHNR and CDR2 is FQNEAQ in the germline V gene (reference sequence). The V segment lost 5 bases and the J segment 5 bases; nucleotides outside the gene matches: 14. The CDR3 is made up of 18 amino acids. The chain's CDR3 is CASSPRHGSGRDDNEQFF. In DNA, the CDR3 is TGTGCCAGCAGCCCCCGCCACGGTAGCGGGAGGGACGACAATGAGCAGTTCTTC.

The chain employs TRBV19 and TRBJ1-4; D might be TRBD1 (5 bases). The CDR3 sequence is 14 residues long. Germline CDR1 is LNHDA and CDR2 is SQIVND (reference sequence). The V end lost 7 bases, the J end lost 8 bases, and 17 bases lay between the germline ends. CDR3 sequence: CASNRAGTGEKLFF. CDR3 bases: TGTGCCAGTAATCGCGCGGGGACGGGGGAAAAACTGTTTTTT.

This clone was seen only once. The chain employs TRBV28 and TRBJ2-1; 8 nucleotides align to TRBD2. The junction had 14 bases not matched to a gene; V was cut back by 8 bases and J by 5 bases. Germline loops: CDR1 MDHEN, CDR2 SYDVKM. CDR3 size: 16 residues. CDR3: CASSAWTSSEDNEQFF. The CDR3 coding sequence is TGTGCCAGCTCGGCGTGGACTAGCTCGGAGGACAATGAGCAGTTCTTC.

The chain's CDR3 is CASREGPKNIQYF. DNA of the CDR3: TGTGCCAGTAGGGAGGGACCCAAAAACATTCAGTACTTC. The chain combines TRBV19 with TRBJ2-4; a weak D match, TRBD2 (6 bases). Germline V lookup: CDR1 LNHDA, CDR2 SQIVND (reference sequence). This CDR3 has 13 residues. The germline V and J ends were trimmed by 6 bases and 2 bases, with 8 bases remaining between them.

V usage is TRBV9 and J usage is TRBJ2-2, with D possibly matching TRBD1 (7 bases). In germline, CDR1 is SGDLS, CDR2 YYNGEE. The CDR3 length is 16 residues. Between the trimmed V and J ends, which lost 2 bases and 4 bases, there was a span of 15 bases. CDR3 in DNA: TGTGCCAGCAGCGTCCTCGGAGGGGGCGTCACCGGGGAGCTGTTTTTT. Its translation is CASSVLGGGVTGELFF.

The chain has TRBV4-1 and TRBJ2-3; D not certain. This CDR3 comprises 15 residues. V dropped 1 base and J dropped 2 bases, with 10 bases sitting between them. In germline, CDR1 is MGHRA, CDR2 YSYEKL. The CDR3 region has the DNA TGCGCCAGCAGCCAAGCGGCGGCTTCCACAGATACGCAGTATTTT. This codes for CASSQAAASTDTQYF.

For the CDR3, the DNA is TGTGCCACCAGGGGAGGGGGCGAGGCTGAAGCTTTCTTT. It translates to CATRGGGEAEAFF. The rearrangement links TRBV15 to TRBJ1-1; 7 positions agree with TRBD1. The junction had 7 bases not matched to a gene; V was cut back by 6 bases and J by 6 bases. The germline V gene has CDR1 LNHNV and CDR2 YYDKDF (reference sequence). There are 13 residues in the CDR3. Filled out from reference TRBV15 and TRBJ1-1, the complete variable domain reads DAMVIQNPRYQVTQFGKPVTLSCSQTLNHNVMYWYQQKSSQAPKLLFHYYDKDFNNEADTPDNFQSRRPNTSFCFLDIRSPGLGDTAMYLCATRGGGEAEAFFGQGTRLTVV.

This chain joins TRBV6-4 and TRBJ1-5, with D possibly matching TRBD1 (5 bases). Trimming left V 2 bases short and J 4 bases short, with 12 bases between. Looked up from germline, CDR1 is MRHNA and CDR2 is SNTAGT. The CDR3 totals 15 residues. The CDR3: CASSDPTAQNQPQHF. The CDR3 DNA is TGTGCCAGCAGTGACCCGACAGCCCAAAATCAGCCCCAGCATTTT.

The chain uses TRBV19 and TRBJ2-7, with D unclear. This CDR3 comprises 13 residues. Germline V gives CDR1 LNHDA, CDR2 SQIVND (reference sequence). V lost 3 bases and J lost 4, with 10 bases in between. CDR3 nucleotides: TGTGCCAGTAGTATTTCTAGTGGGTACGAGCAGTACTTC. Its translation: CASSISSGYEQYF.

The chain uses TRBV10-3 and TRBJ2-3; D gene ambiguous. Germline V lookup: CDR1 ENHRY, CDR2 SYGVKD. Deletions cut 3 bases from V and 5 bases from J, with 6 bases between. The CDR3 sequence is 12 residues long. DNA of the CDR3: TGTGCCATCAGTGAATGGGGAGATACGCAGTATTTT. Residues: CAISEWGDTQYF.

This chain connects TRBV25-1 to TRBJ2-5; D is perhaps TRBD2 (7 bases). CDR1 and CDR2 from the germline V gene are MGHDK and SYGVNS. This CDR3 contains 14 residues. The ends were cut back, 8 bases at V and 5 bases at J, with 18 bases in the middle. CDR3 sequence reads: CASSSPGGAETQYF. CDR3 in DNA: TGTGCCAGCTCCTCCCCGGGGGGCGCCGAGACCCAGTACTTC.

This clone was observed a single time. The V call is TRBV7-3, the J call TRBJ2-6; D perhaps matches TRBD1 (6 bases). The CDR3 extends over 18 amino acids. Germline CDR1 SGHTA, CDR2 FQGTGA. Trimming took 5 bases from V and 0 from J, leaving 17 bases between them. This CDR3 reads CASSPGQSWASGANVLTF. Written as DNA, the CDR3 is TGTGCCAGCAGCCCTGGACAGTCATGGGCCTCTGGGGCCAACGTCCTGACTTTC. Drawing the rest from reference TRBV7-3 and TRBJ2-6, the complete variable domain is GAGVSQTPSNKVTEKGKYVELRCDPISGHTALYWYRQSLGQGPEFLIYFQGTGAADDSGLPNDRFFAVRPEGSVSTLKIQRTERGDSAVYLCASSPGQSWASGANVLTFGAGSRLTVL.

The rearrangement uses TRBV19 and TRBJ2-3, with TRBD1 identical over 10 bases. Trimming took 7 bases from V and 4 from J; bases not matched to a gene: 8. CDR3 size: 15 residues. In germline, CDR1 is LNHDA, CDR2 SQIVND (reference sequence). CDR3 loop: CASTRGTGAADTQYF. As DNA, the CDR3 is TGTGCCAGTACCCGGGGGACAGGGGCGGCAGATACGCAGTATTTT.

The chain joins TRBV27 to TRBJ2-1, with 10 bases matching TRBD2. This CDR3 is 15 amino acids long. Germline assignment: CDR1 MNHEY and CDR2 SMNVEV (reference sequence). V shed 8 bases, J shed 6 bases, and the junction held 10 bases outside the gene matches. Here the CDR3 reads CASWLSSGRLNEQFF. The CDR3 DNA is TGTGCCAGCTGGTTGTCTAGCGGGAGACTCAATGAGCAGTTCTTC.

This chain uses TRBV5-4 with TRBJ2-3; 11 bases agree with TRBD2. Trimming at V came to 5 bases and at J to 0 bases, leaving 2 bases not matched to a gene. CDR3 length equals 15 residues. Germline assignment: CDR1 SGHNT and CDR2 YYREEE (reference sequence). CDR3 amino acids: CASRRTSGSTDTQYF. The CDR3 DNA is TGTGCCAGCAGAAGGACTAGCGGGAGCACAGATACGCAGTATTTT.

In the case of this clone: This specimen includes other DNA sequences encoding the same CDR3. The V and J genes are TRBV5-6 and TRBJ2-2; no definite D call. The V gene lost 4 bases and the J gene lost 8 bases, with 9 bases spanning the gap. Germline V gene sequence: CDR1 SGHDT, CDR2 YYEEEE. The CDR3 contains 12 residues. CDR3 sequence: CASSPGGGELFF. CDR3 bases: TGTGCCAGCAGCCCAGGTGGGGGGGAGCTGTTTTTT.

The V and J genes are TRBV19 and TRBJ1-5; 7 bases agree with TRBD1. The CDR3 sequence is 14 residues long. Germline V gene lookup returns CDR1 LNHDA and CDR2 SQIVND (reference sequence). Unmatched junction bases numbered 7, after V lost 5 bases and J lost 6 bases. Written as DNA, the CDR3 is TGTGCCAGTAGTCCCACAGGGGCCCCTCAGCCCCAGCATTTT. Translating gives CASSPTGAPQPQHF. The full variable domain, rest sourced from reference TRBV19 and TRBJ1-5, is DGGITQSPKYLFRKEGQNVTLSCEQNLNHDAMYWYRQDPGQGLRLIYYSQIVNDFQKGDIAEGYSVSREKKESFPLTVTSAQKNPTAFYLCASSPTGAPQPQHFGDGTRLSIL.

This clone occurred a few times. The chain combines TRBV6-5 with TRBJ2-2; no clear D gene. V was pared by 4 bases and J by 7 bases, with 13 bases between. The germline V gene encodes CDR1 MNHEY and CDR2 SVGAGI. The CDR3 is made up of 14 amino acids. The DNA of the CDR3 is TGTGCCAGCAGTTCAGCTGGGCCGGGCGGGGAGCTGTTTTTT. Translation gives CASSSAGPGGELFF.

The rearrangement uses TRBV15 and TRBJ1-1; no firm D call. The ends were cut back, 2 bases at V and 1 base at J, with 8 bases in the middle. Germline assignment: CDR1 LNHNV and CDR2 YYDKDF (reference sequence). This CDR3 region has 14 residues. This CDR3 reads CATSRPDPNTEAFF. The CDR3 region has the DNA TGTGCCACCAGCAGACCCGACCCGAACACTGAAGCTTTCTTT.

The chain couples TRBV11-2 to TRBJ2-1; D is tentatively TRBD1 or TRBD2 (8 bases each). Trimming removed 4 bases at V and 2 bases at J, with 18 bases between. Germline-derived CDR1 and CDR2 are SGHAT and FQNNGV. This CDR3 region has 17 residues. DNA of the CDR3: TGTGCCAGCAGCTGGGGCGGGGGGACAGGAGCCTACAATGAGCAGTTCTTC. It yields the protein CASSWGGGTGAYNEQFF.

V gene TRBV2 combines with J gene TRBJ2-3; perhaps TRBD2 as D (6 bases). The V and J ends lost 5 bases and 0 bases respectively, with 9 bases between them. The CDR3 contains 14 residues. Germline loops: CDR1 SNHLY, CDR2 FYNNEI. For the CDR3, the DNA is TGTGCCAGCAGTCTAGCGTACAGCACAGATACGCAGTATTTT. It specifies CASSLAYSTDTQYF.

CDR3 in DNA: TGTGCCAGCCGGTGGCAGAGCTATGGCTACACCTTC. Translated, it gives CASRWQSYGYTF. The chain combines TRBV2 with TRBJ1-2; D gene unclear. This CDR3 is 12 amino acids long. V lost 8 bases and J 4 bases, leaving 11 bases between the germline ends. Germline V gene sequence: CDR1 SNHLY, CDR2 FYNNEI.